Each of the 9 T cell receptor beta chains below was sequenced from the same sample in a study of T cell responses to AZD1222 COVID-19 vaccine. Using immunoSEQ multiplex PCR, the repertoire was profiled, and TCRdb retains in-frame clones only, with some absent. The repertoire includes about 130,000 clones, 80% to 95% of them detected once, and approximately 6.9% sits in the top ten. The source was peripheral blood, collected 28 days after the second AZD1222 dose. The receptors stem from an adult who received the AZD1222 COVID-19 vaccine.

The genes are TRBV6-5 and TRBJ2-7; no clear D gene. Deletions cut 6 bases from V and 2 bases from J, with 14 bases between. Germline loops: CDR1 MNHEY, CDR2 SVGAGI. The CDR3 consists of 14 residues. In DNA, the CDR3 is TGTGCCAGCAGCCTCTTCCGAGGAGCCTACGAGCAGTACTTC. Protein product: CASSLFRGAYEQYF.

V and J are TRBV18 and TRBJ1-3; D is perhaps TRBD1 (6 bases). V was cut by 6 bases and J by 0 bases, with 12 bases left in between. CDR1 is KGHSH and CDR2 is LQKENI in the germline V gene. This CDR3 is 15 amino acids long. CDR3 sequence: CASSPRDNSGNTIYF. CDR3 in DNA: TGTGCCAGCTCCCCGCGGGACAACTCTGGAAACACCATATATTTT.

The chain links TRBV7-9 to TRBJ1-4, with a possible D match to TRBD1 (5 bases). The CDR3 runs to 16 residues. The V and J ends lost 5 bases and 5 bases respectively, with 18 bases between them. Germline V gene lookup returns CDR1 SEHNR and CDR2 FQNEAQ (reference sequence). This chain's CDR3 is CASSNNPGRVNEKLFF. For the CDR3, the DNA is TGTGCCAGCAGCAACAACCCGGGACGTGTGAATGAAAAACTGTTTTTT.

V usage is TRBV2 and J usage is TRBJ2-3; D may be TRBD1 (6 bases). The CDR3 runs to 14 residues. Germline V gene data show CDR1 as SNHLY and CDR2 as FYNNEI. Trimming left V 3 bases short and J 1 base short, with 8 bases between. CDR3 nucleotide sequence: TGTGCCAGCAGTGAGGCAGGGGGCACAGATACGCAGTATTTT. Encoded protein: CASSEAGGTDTQYF.

This sequence joins TRBV3-1 (or the pseudogene TRBV3-2) and TRBJ2-1; TRBD2 aligns across 7 bases. V lost 2 bases to trimming and J lost 4 bases; unmatched junction nucleotides: 5. Germline lookup yields CDR1 LGHDT and CDR2 YNNKEL (reference sequence). The CDR3 totals 15 residues. The chain's CDR3 is CASSQTGGLYNEQFF. CDR3 nucleotides: TGTGCCAGCAGCCAAACGGGGGGTCTTTACAATGAGCAGTTCTTC.

This chain uses TRBV4-2 with TRBJ2-7, with TRBD2 matching over 8 bases. CDR1 and CDR2 from the germline V gene are LGHNA and YNFKEQ. There are 16 residues in the CDR3. The trim removed 1 base at V and 0 bases at J, leaving 5 bases unmatched. The CDR3 sequence is CASSQVLLAGSYEQYF. CDR3 bases: TGTGCCAGCAGCCAAGTATTGCTAGCGGGCTCCTACGAGCAGTACTTC.

The chain is built from TRBV10-3 and TRBJ1-3, with TRBD1 as a possible D gene (6 bases). CDR3 length: 13 residues. V dropped 8 bases and J dropped 1 base, with 9 bases sitting between them. The V gene's germline CDR1 is ENHRY and CDR2 SYGVKD. CDR3 nucleotides: TGTGCCATCCACAGGGATTCTGGAAACACCATATATTTT. The encoded protein is CAIHRDSGNTIYF.

The chain has TRBV11-2 and TRBJ1-5; D not certain. V lost 6 bases and J 3 bases, leaving 9 bases between the germline ends. The CDR3 has 13 amino acids. Germline lookup yields CDR1 SGHAT and CDR2 FQNNGV. CDR3 region: CASSGPDNQPQHF. The DNA of the CDR3 is TGTGCCAGCAGTGGGCCGGACAATCAGCCCCAGCATTTT.

This clone has only one observation. The chain recombines TRBV7-2 with TRBJ2-1, with D perhaps matching TRBD1 (7 bases). The germline V gene has CDR1 SGHTA and CDR2 FQGNSA. Trimming pared 7 bases from V and 4 bases from J, leaving 17 bases between. The CDR3 runs to 15 residues. The CDR3 spells CASNPRGTAYNEQFF. CDR3 bases: TGTGCCAGCAACCCCCGCGGGACAGCATACAATGAGCAGTTCTTC.